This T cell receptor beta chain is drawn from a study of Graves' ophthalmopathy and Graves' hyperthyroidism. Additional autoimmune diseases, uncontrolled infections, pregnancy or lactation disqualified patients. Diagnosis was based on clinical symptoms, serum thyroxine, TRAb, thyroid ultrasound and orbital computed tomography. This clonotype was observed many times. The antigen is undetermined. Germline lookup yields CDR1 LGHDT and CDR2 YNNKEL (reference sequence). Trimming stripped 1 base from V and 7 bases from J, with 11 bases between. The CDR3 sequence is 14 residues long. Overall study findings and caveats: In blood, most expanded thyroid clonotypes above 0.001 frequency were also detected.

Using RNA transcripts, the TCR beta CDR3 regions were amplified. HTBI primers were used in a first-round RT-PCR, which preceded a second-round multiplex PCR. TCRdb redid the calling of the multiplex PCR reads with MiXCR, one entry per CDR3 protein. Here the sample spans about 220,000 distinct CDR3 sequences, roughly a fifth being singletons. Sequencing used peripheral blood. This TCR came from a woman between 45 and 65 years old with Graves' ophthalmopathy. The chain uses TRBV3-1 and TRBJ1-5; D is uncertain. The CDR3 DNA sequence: TGTGCCAGCAGCCAAGCAAGGGCGGACCAGCCCCAGCATTTT. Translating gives CASSQARADQPQHF.